The 11 T cell receptor beta chains reported below all come from one sample, sequenced in a study of identical twins. Each CDR3 protein is one row after TCRdb ran MiXCR on the 5' RACE reads. The sample consists of 300,000 to 350,000 distinct CDR3 sequences, around 12% of them appearing once. These data also formed part of another study, on yellow fever vaccine responses in identical twins.

The source material was CD8+ T cells sorted from blood. All receptors derive from a woman aged 18-29 years in good health.

The rearrangement links TRBV9 to TRBJ2-2; 9 positions match TRBD2. The germline V gene has CDR1 SGDLS and CDR2 YYNGEE. V trimming: 4 bases; J trimming: 8 bases; junction bases outside the gene matches: 9. The CDR3 contains 15 residues. CDR3 nucleotide sequence: TGTGCCAGCAGCTCGTCTAGCGGGAAGGGAGGGGAGCTGTTTTTT. Protein sequence: CASSSSSGKGGELFF. The whole variable domain, remainder taken from reference TRBV9 and TRBJ2-2, is DSGVTQTPKHLITATGQRVTLRCSPRSGDLSVYWYQQSLDQGLQFLIQYYNGEERAKGNILERFSAQQFPDLHSELNLSSLELGDSALYFCASSSSSGKGGELFFGEGSRLTVL.

This clonotype was seen ten or more times. The gene calls are TRBV29-1 and TRBJ2-7, with D uncertain. V lost 5 bases, J lost 0 bases, and 8 bases lay in between. Germline assignment: CDR1 SQVTM and CDR2 ANQGSEA. The CDR3 runs 12 residues. The chain's CDR3 is CSVSVSSYEQYV. The DNA of the CDR3 is TGCAGCGTTTCAGTCAGCTCCTACGAGCAGTACGTC.

This clonotype showed up just a few times. The chain uses TRBV4-1 and TRBJ1-1; TRBD1 might be the D (6 bases). The length of the CDR3 is 14 residues. V lost 3 bases and J lost 4, with 12 bases in between. In germline, CDR1 is MGHRA, CDR2 YSYEKL. In nucleotides, the CDR3 is TGCGCCAGCAGCCAGGACAGCTTGTTCACTGAAGCTTTCTTT. It encodes CASSQDSLFTEAFF.

This clonotype was found a few times. The J gene is TRBJ2-5, the V gene TRBV20-1; possibly TRBD2 for D (6 bases). Germline loops: CDR1 DFQATT, CDR2 SNEGSKA (reference sequence). The CDR3 sequence is 15 residues long. The V and J ends lost 5 bases and 3 bases respectively, with 19 bases between them. The CDR3 sequence is CSALPSTSGEETQYF. CDR3 in DNA: TGCAGTGCTCTCCCTTCGACTAGTGGAGAAGAGACCCAGTACTTC.

The chain carries TRBV7-6 and TRBJ2-1, with 8 bases identical to TRBD2. This CDR3 has 16 amino acids. Germline V lookup: CDR1 SGHVS, CDR2 FNYEAQ. The V gene end was trimmed by 2 bases and the J gene end by 5 bases; junction bases not matched to a gene: 8. CDR3 nucleotides: TGTGCCAGCAGCTTATCCGCGGGAGGACTTGACAATGAGCAGTTCTTC. Protein: CASSLSAGGLDNEQFF.

This chain joins TRBV4-2 and TRBJ2-7; the D gene is possibly TRBD1 (6 bases). In germline, CDR1 is LGHNA, CDR2 YNFKEQ. V dropped 0 bases and J dropped 3 bases, with 9 bases sitting between them. The CDR3 runs 14 residues. In nucleotides, the CDR3 is TGTGCCAGCAGCCAAGATTGGGGGCTCTACGAGCAGTACTTC. Amino acid sequence: CASSQDWGLYEQYF.

V usage is TRBV11-1 and J usage is TRBJ2-7; 13 positions agree with TRBD2. Germline assignment: CDR1 SGHAT and CDR2 FQDESV (reference sequence). The V segment lost 4 bases and the J segment 0 bases; nucleotides outside the gene matches: 15. The CDR3 totals 20 residues. The CDR3 here is CASSSQPLTSGRLGSYEQYF. CDR3 bases: TGTGCCAGCAGCTCCCAACCTTTGACTAGCGGGAGGCTAGGCTCCTACGAGCAGTACTTC.

V is TRBV5-1 and J is TRBJ2-3, with D perhaps matching TRBD2 (6 bases). CDR1 and CDR2 from the germline V gene are SGHRS and YFSETQ. V lost 5 bases and J 5 bases, leaving 15 bases between the germline ends. CDR3 length equals 14 residues. As DNA, the CDR3 is TGCGCCAGCAGTTTCGGGGGAATTAGAGATACGCAGTATTTT. This translates into CASSFGGIRDTQYF.

The V and J genes are TRBV15 and TRBJ2-1, with 11 bases lining up with TRBD2. CDR3 length: 14 residues. Losses at the gene ends were 4 bases for V and 8 bases for J; bases not matched to a gene: 4. Germline V lookup: CDR1 LNHNV, CDR2 YYDKDF (reference sequence). Written as DNA, the CDR3 is TGTGCCACCAGCATGGGACTAGCGGACTATGAGCAGTTCTTC. Its protein product is CATSMGLADYEQFF.

This clonotype was seen ten or more times. The chain recombines TRBV29-1 with TRBJ2-1; D is uncertain. Per the germline V gene, CDR1 is SQVTM and CDR2 is ANQGSEA. The CDR3 has 14 residues. Trimming shortened V by 1 base and J by 3 bases, and 10 bases separated the two germline ends. The CDR3 sequence is CSVEGLWDYNEQFF. In DNA form, the CDR3 reads TGCAGCGTTGAAGGGCTGTGGGACTACAATGAGCAGTTCTTC.

This clonotype was counted many times. This chain connects TRBV12-3 or TRBV12-4 to TRBJ2-3; D is unresolved. Trimming pared 3 bases from V and 1 base from J, leaving 5 bases between. CDR3 length equals 13 residues. The CDR3 region is CASSFVRTDTQYF. CDR3 nucleotides: TGTGCCAGCAGTTTCGTCCGCACAGATACGCAGTATTTT.